Each of the 8 T cell receptor beta chains below was sequenced from the same sample in a study of cytomegalovirus exposure and HLA in healthy donors listed by TCRdb under 2017. The library relied on the immunoSEQ multiplex PCR assay. For the multiplex PCR, a mixture combining 60 forward primers for TCR Vbeta segments and 13 reverse primers for TCR Jbeta segments was used. Not all clones reach the TCRdb copy of this immuneACCESS table, which keeps in-frame sequences only. Checked studies attribute under half of the gap to unresolved V genes and leave the rest unexplained. The sample table records roughly 100,000 clones; 78% of these occur just once. In total, the top ten clones hold 1.5% to 2% of the sample. Sequenced sample: PBMCs. Source of these receptors: a woman between 40 and 50 years old in good health and CMV-seronegative.

The rearrangement joins TRBV27 to TRBJ2-3, with D perhaps matching TRBD2 (6 bases). The CDR3 loop spans 14 amino acids. Per the germline V gene, CDR1 is MNHEY and CDR2 is SMNVEV (reference sequence). The ends were cut back, 3 bases at V and 6 bases at J, with 13 bases in the middle. The CDR3 reads CASSFLEGRDTQYF. In DNA form, the CDR3 reads TGTGCCAGCAGTTTTCTTGAGGGGAGGGATACGCAGTATTTT.

V usage is TRBV18 and J usage is TRBJ1-1; maybe TRBD1 (5 bases). Between the trimmed V and J ends, which lost 4 bases and 0 bases, there was a span of 15 bases. Germline V gene lookup returns CDR1 KGHSH and CDR2 LQKENI. The CDR3 extends over 16 amino acids. DNA for the CDR3: TGTGCCAGCTCACAAACTTCGGGGGGGATGAACACTGAAGCTTTCTTT. Its protein product is CASSQTSGGMNTEAFF.

This sequence joins TRBV7-2 and TRBJ1-3; D is possibly TRBD1 (6 bases). The CDR3 is 17 residues long. The V gene's germline CDR1 is SGHTA and CDR2 FQGNSA. Trimming left V 1 base short and J 0 bases short, with 13 bases between. The CDR3 reads CASSLGWGQTSGNTIYF. Written as DNA, the CDR3 is TGTGCCAGCAGCTTAGGATGGGGGCAGACCTCTGGAAACACCATATATTTT.

The J gene is TRBJ2-3, the V gene TRBV6-5; D is ambiguous. Germline-derived CDR1 and CDR2 are MNHEY and SVGAGI. The CDR3 loop spans 13 amino acids. V was trimmed by 0 bases and J by 6 bases, leaving 7 bases between them. The CDR3 DNA reads TGTGCCAGCAGTTACTCAGAGTTGGATACGCAGTATTTT. It yields the protein CASSYSELDTQYF.

V and J are TRBV13 and TRBJ2-3; D possibly corresponds to TRBD2 (5 bases). The CDR3 totals 16 residues. From germline, CDR1 is PRHDT and CDR2 FYEKMQ (reference sequence). V was trimmed by 3 bases and J by 2 bases, leaving 15 bases between them. The CDR3 is CASSFGLLPPTDTQYF. As DNA, the CDR3 is TGTGCCAGCAGCTTCGGACTTCTACCCCCCACAGATACGCAGTATTTT.

The J gene is TRBJ2-1, the V gene TRBV28; 13 bases are shared with TRBD2. Germline-derived CDR1 and CDR2 are MDHEN and SYDVKM. The CDR3 totals 16 residues. V was clipped by 5 bases and J by 10 bases; unmatched bases: 11. The CDR3: CASSRRRLAGGREQFF. CDR3 bases: TGTGCCAGCAGTCGCCGGAGACTAGCGGGAGGTCGAGAGCAGTTCTTC.

The gene calls are TRBV4-2 and TRBJ2-7, with a weak D call TRBD2 (6 bases). There are 17 residues in the CDR3. Per the germline V gene, CDR1 is LGHNA and CDR2 is YNFKEQ. With 1 base removed from V and 3 bases from J, the gap between germline ends came to 19 bases. In nucleotides, the CDR3 is TGTGCCAGCAGCCAAGTTTCCCCCTGGAGCGGGTACTACGAGCAGTACTTC. Amino acid sequence: CASSQVSPWSGYYEQYF.

This chain links TRBV19 with TRBJ2-1; 7 bases map to TRBD1. The CDR3 is made up of 15 amino acids. J gave up 6 bases and V 3 bases, and 8 bases lay outside the gene matches. Germline V CDR1 and CDR2: LNHDA, SQIVND (reference sequence). CDR3 nucleotides: TGTGCCAGTAGTATCGCCCAGGGGGTCAGCAATGAGCAGTTCTTC. This codes for CASSIAQGVSNEQFF.